This T cell receptor (beta chain) appears in the sequencing data of a study of early T cells in non-severe SARS-CoV-2 infection. The overall study: Chains were unpaired, as sequencing was done on bulk RNA from unsorted whole blood.

Trimming shortened V by 2 bases and J by 0 bases, and 8 bases separated the two germline ends. CDR3 length equals 14 residues. The germline V gene has CDR1 DFQATT and CDR2 SNEGSKA (reference sequence). This clonotype was seen many times. Its target is unknown. Points from the study as a whole: VDJdb matches were skewed toward anti-spike CD8 T cell responses.

Individual cDNA molecules received unique molecular identifiers. One entry per CDR3 protein, called by TCRdb with MiXCR from the 5' RACE reads. The data contain 35,000 to 45,000 distinct CDR3 sequences, roughly 6.2% of them singletons. The J gene is TRBJ1-3, the V gene TRBV20-1; D uncertain. This clonotype originated in an adult who was a healthcare worker with PCR-confirmed SARS-CoV-2 infection or an uninfected control (not recorded which). This specimen was whole blood, taken at baseline. The CDR3 here is CSARKPNSGNTIYF. DNA for the CDR3: TGCAGTGCTAGAAAACCGAACTCTGGAAACACCATATATTTT.